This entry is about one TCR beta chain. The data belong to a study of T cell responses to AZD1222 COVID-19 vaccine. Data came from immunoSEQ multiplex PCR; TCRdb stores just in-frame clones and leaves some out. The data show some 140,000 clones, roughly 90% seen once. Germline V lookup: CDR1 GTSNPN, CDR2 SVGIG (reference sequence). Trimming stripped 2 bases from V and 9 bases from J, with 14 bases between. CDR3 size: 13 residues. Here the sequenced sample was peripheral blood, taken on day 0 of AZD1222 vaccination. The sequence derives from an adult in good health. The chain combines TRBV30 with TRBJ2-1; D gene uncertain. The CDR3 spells CAWSLGEASEQFF. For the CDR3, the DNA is TGTGCCTGGAGTTTAGGAGAGGCCAGTGAGCAGTTCTTC.